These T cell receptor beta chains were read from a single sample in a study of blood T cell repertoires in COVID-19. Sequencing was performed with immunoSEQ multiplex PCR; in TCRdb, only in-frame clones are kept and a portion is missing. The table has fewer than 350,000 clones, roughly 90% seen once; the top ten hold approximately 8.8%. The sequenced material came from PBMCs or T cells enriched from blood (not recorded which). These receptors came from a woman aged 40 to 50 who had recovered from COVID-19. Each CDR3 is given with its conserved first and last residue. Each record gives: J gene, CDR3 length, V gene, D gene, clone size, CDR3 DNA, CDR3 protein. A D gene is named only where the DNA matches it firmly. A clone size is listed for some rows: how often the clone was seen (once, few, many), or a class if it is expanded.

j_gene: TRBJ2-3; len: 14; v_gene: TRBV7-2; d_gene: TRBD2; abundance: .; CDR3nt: TGTGCCAGCAGCTTAGTAGAGCGGGATGTTACGCAGTATTTT; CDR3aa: CASSLVERDVTQYF
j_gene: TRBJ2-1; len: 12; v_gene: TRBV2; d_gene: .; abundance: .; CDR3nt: TGTGCCAGCAGTGAAATTTTTAGCGAGCAGTTCTTC; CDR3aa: CASSEIFSEQFF
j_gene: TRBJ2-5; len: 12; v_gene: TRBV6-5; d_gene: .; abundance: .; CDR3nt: TGTGCCAGCAGTTATCCCGGGGAGACCCAGTACTTC; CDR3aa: CASSYPGETQYF
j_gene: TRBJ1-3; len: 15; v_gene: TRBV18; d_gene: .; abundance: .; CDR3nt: TGTGCCAGCTCACCACAACAGAGCTCTGGAAACACCATATATTTT; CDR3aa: CASSPQQSSGNTIYF
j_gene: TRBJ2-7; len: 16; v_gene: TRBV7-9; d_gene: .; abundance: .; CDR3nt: TGTGCCAGCAGCTCCCGGCCTGGGAGGAACTCCTACGAGCAGTACTTC; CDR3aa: CASSSRPGRNSYEQYF
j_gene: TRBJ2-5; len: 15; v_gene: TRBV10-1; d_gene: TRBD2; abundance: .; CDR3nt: TGCGCCAGCAGTGAAACGGGAGGGCCACAAGAGACCCAGTACTTC; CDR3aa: CASSETGGPQETQYF
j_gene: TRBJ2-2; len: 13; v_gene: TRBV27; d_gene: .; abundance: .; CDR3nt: TGTGCCAGCAGTGCTGCGGGGCCCGGGGAGCTGTTTTTT; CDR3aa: CASSAAGPGELFF
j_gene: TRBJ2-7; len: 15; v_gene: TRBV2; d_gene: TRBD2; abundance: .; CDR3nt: TGTGCCAGCACCCCGAGGGTAGCGGGAGCCTACGAGCAGTACTTC; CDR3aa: CASTPRVAGAYEQYF
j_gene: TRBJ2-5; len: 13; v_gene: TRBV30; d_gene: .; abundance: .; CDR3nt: TGTGCCAAAGATGTTGCGGGGTCAGAGACCCAGTACTTC; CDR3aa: CAKDVAGSETQYF
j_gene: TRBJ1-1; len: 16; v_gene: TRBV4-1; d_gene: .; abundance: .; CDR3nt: TGCGCCAGCAGCCAGAGAGGCAGGGCCCAAAGCACTGAAGCTTTCTTT; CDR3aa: CASSQRGRAQSTEAFF
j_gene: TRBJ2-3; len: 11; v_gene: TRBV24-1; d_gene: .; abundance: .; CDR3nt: TGTGCCACCAGTAACGAGGGTACGCAGTATTTT; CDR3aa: CATSNEGTQYF
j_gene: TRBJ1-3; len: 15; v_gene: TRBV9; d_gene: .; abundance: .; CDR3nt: TGTGCCAGCAGCGGGGGACTAAACTCTGGAAACACCATATATTTT; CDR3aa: CASSGGLNSGNTIYF
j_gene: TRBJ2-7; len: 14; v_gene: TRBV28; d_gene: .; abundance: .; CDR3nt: TGTGCCAGCAGTTTATCCAGTCCATCCTACGAGCAGTACTTC; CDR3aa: CASSLSSPSYEQYF
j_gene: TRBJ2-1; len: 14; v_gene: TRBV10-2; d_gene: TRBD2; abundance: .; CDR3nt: TGCGCCAGCAGGGGCGGGGGATCCTACAATGAGCAGTTCTTC; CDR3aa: CASRGGGSYNEQFF
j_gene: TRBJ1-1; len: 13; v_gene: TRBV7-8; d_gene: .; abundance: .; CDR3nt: TGTGCCAGCAGTCATGGGGGGAGATCTGAAGCTTTCTTT; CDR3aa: CASSHGGRSEAFF
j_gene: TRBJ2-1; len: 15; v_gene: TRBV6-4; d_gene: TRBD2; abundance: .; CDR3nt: TGTGCCAGCAGTGAGCGGGGGGGCTCCTACAATGAGCAGTTCTTC; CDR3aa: CASSERGGSYNEQFF
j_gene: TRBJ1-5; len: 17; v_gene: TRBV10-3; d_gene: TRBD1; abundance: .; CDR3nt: TGTGCCATCAGTCCCTCCGGGACAGGGGGATATAATCAGCCCCAGCATTTT; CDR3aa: CAISPSGTGGYNQPQHF
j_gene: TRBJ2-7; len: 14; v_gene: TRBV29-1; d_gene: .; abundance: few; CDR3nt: TGCAGCGTTGAAGATCTTGGACAGACGGGCGAGCAGTACTTC; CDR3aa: CSVEDLGQTGEQYF
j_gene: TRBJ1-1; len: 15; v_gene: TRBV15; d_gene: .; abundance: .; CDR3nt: TGTGCCACCAGCAGAGCTGTTAAAATGAACACTGAAGCTTTCTTT; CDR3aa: CATSRAVKMNTEAFF
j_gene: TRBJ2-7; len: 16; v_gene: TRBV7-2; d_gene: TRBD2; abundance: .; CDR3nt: TGTGCCAGCAGCTTAGCTAGCGGGGGCCTTTCCTACGAGCAGTACTTC; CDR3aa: CASSLASGGLSYEQYF